These 17 T cell receptor beta chains were all obtained from the same sample, sequenced in a study of T cells in Graves' hyperthyroidism and ophthalmopathy. Using RNA transcripts as the source, TCR beta CDR3 regions were amplified. With the HTBI primer set, the TCR CDR3 went through a first round of RT-PCR. Each CDR3 protein gets one entry after TCRdb re-called the multiplex PCR reads with MiXCR. In the table there are about 570,000 distinct CDR3 sequences, just over 45% of which are singletons. Sequenced sample: peripheral blood or thyroid tissue (not recorded which). The source of these receptors is an adult woman with Graves' disease, either hyperthyroidism or ophthalmopathy (not recorded which).

This clonotype was recorded only once. One end of the junction fails to match germline, which may point to a read error. The V call is TRBV19, the J call TRBJ2-1, with TRBD2 identical over 8 bases. This CDR3 is 13 amino acids long. From germline, CDR1 is LNHDA and CDR2 SQIVND (reference sequence). The DNA for the CDR3 is TGTACCAGTAGTCCCAGCGGGAGTGATGAGCAGTTCTTC. Translated, it gives CTSSPSGSDEQFF.

This clonotype was seen ten or more times. The chain recombines TRBV30 with TRBJ1-1; D possibly corresponds to TRBD1 (6 bases). The V end was cut by 4 bases, the J end by 7 bases, with 10 bases between. Germline assignment: CDR1 GTSNPN and CDR2 SVGIG (reference sequence). The CDR3 contains 11 residues. CDR3 protein: CAWTRTVEAFF. CDR3 coding DNA: TGTGCCTGGACCCGGACAGTTGAAGCTTTCTTT.

The sample holds a few counts of this clonotype. A much larger clone differs from this one at a single base, so this may be a read error. This chain uses TRBV4-1 with TRBJ2-7, with no clear D. V was clipped by 4 bases and J by 4 bases, with 11 bases between them. Germline V gives CDR1 MGHRA, CDR2 YSYEKL. The CDR3 runs to 13 residues. The DNA for the CDR3 is TGCGCCAGCAGCCGGAGTAACATGTACGAGCAGTACTTC. Its translation is CASSRSNMYEQYF.

The chain has TRBV24-1 and TRBJ1-1, with D perhaps TRBD1 (5 bases). CDR1 and CDR2 from the germline V gene are KGHDR and SFDVKD. CDR3 length: 13 residues. V lost 8 bases and J lost 1, with 10 bases in between. In DNA form, the CDR3 reads TGTGCCACCAAGGACCAGGGGAACACTGAAGCTTTCTTT. Protein: CATKDQGNTEAFF.

At least ten counts were recorded for this clonotype. The V call is TRBV30, the J call TRBJ2-2; 8 positions match TRBD2. Germline V CDR1 and CDR2: GTSNPN, SVGIG (reference sequence). Trimming at V came to 4 bases and at J to 0 bases, leaving 4 bases not matched to a gene. The CDR3 contains 15 residues. The CDR3 DNA is TGTGCCTGGATTACTAGCGGTACGAACACCGGGGAGCTGTTTTTT. Residues: CAWITSGTNTGELFF.

This clonotype was seen a handful of times. The chain employs TRBV7-9 and TRBJ2-3; TRBD1 matches 8 bases. CDR3 length: 14 amino acids. Germline values: CDR1 SEHNR, CDR2 FQNEAQ (reference sequence). V shed 5 bases, J shed 6 bases, and the junction held 7 bases outside the gene matches. The CDR3 is CASSPRQGRDTQYF. CDR3 nucleotide sequence: TGTGCCAGCAGCCCCCGACAGGGGCGGGATACGCAGTATTTT. Supplemented by reference TRBV7-9 and TRBJ2-3, the full variable domain reads DTGVSQNPRHKITKRGQNVTFRCDPISEHNRLYWYRQTLGQGPEFLTYFQNEAQLEKSRLLSDRFSAERPKGSFSTLEIQRTEQGDSAMYLCASSPRQGRDTQYFGPGTRLTVL.

The V and J genes are TRBV20-1 and TRBJ2-5; D is unclear. Per germline, CDR1 DFQATT and CDR2 SNEGSKA (reference sequence). Trimming pared 3 bases from V and 1 base from J, leaving 12 bases between. The CDR3 has 14 residues. The CDR3 loop reads CSASKQIRQETQYF. The CDR3 nucleotides read TGCAGTGCTAGTAAGCAGATTCGCCAAGAGACCCAGTACTTC.

This clonotype was seen more than once but under ten times. The chain is built from TRBV18 and TRBJ2-7, with D possibly TRBD1 on 6 matching bases. V was shortened by 6 bases and J by 1 base, with 16 bases between the two germline ends. Germline CDR1 KGHSH, CDR2 LQKENI. CDR3 length: 15 amino acids. The CDR3 protein is CASSRDRTYSYEQYF. In DNA form, the CDR3 reads TGTGCCAGCTCTCGAGACAGGACCTATTCCTACGAGCAGTACTTC.

The gene calls are TRBV24-1 and TRBJ2-5; 11 nucleotides match TRBD2. V was clipped by 6 bases and J by 5 bases; unmatched bases: 19. Germline V lookup: CDR1 KGHDR, CDR2 SFDVKD. The CDR3 loop spans 19 amino acids. As DNA, the CDR3 is TGTGCCACCAGTCTGGATACTAGCGGGAGTTTAGGCGGCCGGGAGACCCAGTACTTC. Protein sequence: CATSLDTSGSLGGRETQYF.

This clonotype was recorded many times. The rearrangement links TRBV20-1 to TRBJ2-5; possible D gene TRBD2, 7 bases. Deletions cut 3 bases from V and 6 bases from J, with 26 bases between. Per germline, CDR1 DFQATT and CDR2 SNEGSKA (reference sequence). The CDR3 has 17 residues. The CDR3 reads CSARRRGPPLGVKTQYF. The CDR3 nucleotides are TGCAGTGCTAGGCGGCGGGGGCCACCCCTTGGGGTAAAGACCCAGTACTTC.

The CDR3 here is CASSLQGYGVWETNQPQHF. CDR3 DNA sequence: TGCGCCAGCAGCTTACAGGGGTATGGGGTATGGGAGACCAATCAGCCCCAGCATTTT. The chain has TRBV5-1 and TRBJ1-5; TRBD1 matches at 7 bases. V trimming: 2 bases; J trimming: 3 bases; junction bases outside the gene matches: 17. The CDR3 consists of 19 residues. Germline V gene lookup returns CDR1 SGHRS and CDR2 YFSETQ.

At least ten counts were recorded for this clonotype. The chain carries TRBV11-2 and TRBJ2-2; D might be TRBD1 (10 bases). Germline V gene sequence: CDR1 SGHAT, CDR2 FQNNGV. CDR3 length: 20 amino acids. The V gene lost 3 bases and the J gene lost 6 bases, with 29 bases spanning the gap. The DNA for the CDR3 is TGTGCCAGCAGCTTGGGACAGGGGTACCGCGGGAGGGCCTTCGCCGGGGAGCTGTTTTTT. Protein: CASSLGQGYRGRAFAGELFF. The full variable domain, its missing parts supplied by reference TRBV11-2 and TRBJ2-2, is EAGVAQSPRYKIIEKRQSVAFWCNPISGHATLYWYQQILGQGPKLLIQFQNNGVVDDSQLPKDRFSAERLKGVDSTLKIQPAKLEDSAVYLCASSLGQGYRGRAFAGELFFGEGSRLTVL.

V gene TRBV2 combines with J gene TRBJ1-5; D perhaps matches TRBD1 (5 bases). The germline V gene has CDR1 SNHLY and CDR2 FYNNEI. The CDR3 runs to 15 residues. V lost 6 bases to trimming and J lost 11 bases, with 23 bases between them. The chain's CDR3 is CASSGGLAGQETQHF. The CDR3 DNA reads TGTGCCAGCAGCGGGGGACTAGCGGGGCAAGAGACCCAGCATTTT. Complete variable domain (other parts from reference TRBV2 and TRBJ1-5): EPEVTQTPSHQVTQMGQEVILRCVPISNHLYFYWYRQILGQKVEFLVSFYNNEISEKSEIFDDQFSVERPDGSNFTLKIRSTKLEDSAMYFCASSGGLAGQETQHFGDGTRLSIL.

There are many counts of this clonotype. The chain employs TRBV27 and TRBJ2-7; the match to TRBD1 covers 10 bases. CDR3 length: 12 amino acids. The J segment lost 5 bases and the V segment lost 9 bases, leaving 4 bases of the junction unmatched. From germline, CDR1 is MNHEY and CDR2 SMNVEV (reference sequence). The CDR3 here is CASRDRGNEQYF. The CDR3 bases are TGTGCCAGTAGGGACAGGGGCAACGAGCAGTACTTC.

The chain recombines TRBV5-1 with TRBJ1-1; the D gene is possibly TRBD1 (6 bases). Trimming shortened V by 5 bases and J by 4 bases, and 9 bases separated the two germline ends. Germline assignment: CDR1 SGHRS and CDR2 YFSETQ. The CDR3 runs 12 residues. The CDR3 nucleotides are TGCGCCAGCAGTGGGGGGCCCACTGAAGCTTTCTTT. Encoded protein: CASSGGPTEAFF.

The chain links TRBV5-5 to TRBJ2-5; perhaps TRBD2 as D (6 bases). Germline assignment: CDR1 SGHKS and CDR2 YYEKEE (reference sequence). V shed 0 bases and J shed 2 bases, with 11 bases lying between them. This CDR3 is built from 15 residues. The CDR3 nucleotides read TGTGCCAGCAGCTTGGTTGTGGCGGGGCAAGAGACCCAGTACTTC. Translation gives CASSLVVAGQETQYF.

The chain employs TRBV11-1 and TRBJ1-2; D is undetermined. The CDR3 runs 15 residues. V lost 1 base and J 0 bases, leaving 9 bases between the germline ends. Germline CDR1 is SGHAT and CDR2 is FQDESV (reference sequence). The CDR3, as DNA: TGTGCCAGCAGCTTAGGGCCAGGAACTAACTATGGCTACACCTTC. Translated, it gives CASSLGPGTNYGYTF.